These 7 T cell receptor beta chains were all obtained from the same sample, sequenced in a study of T cell repertoires in cytomegalovirus infection. These receptors are not linked to any known antigen. TCRdb processed the reads anew with MiXCR; each CDR3 protein has one entry. The sample holds about 27,000 distinct CDR3 sequences; roughly a fifth are singletons and the top ten take about 82%. This specimen consisted of CD8+ T cells from cultured PBMCs, obtained from culture after CMV antigen stimulation. The origin of the receptors is a human donor in good health (CMV status not recorded). Some clones in this sample may be carry-over from other donors' samples.

This clonotype came up a few times. The chain couples TRBV7-2 to TRBJ1-6, with D unclear. This CDR3 is 16 amino acids long. Trimming took off 0 bases at V and 3 bases at J, with 9 bases between the two ends. CDR1 SGHTA and CDR2 FQGNSA come from the germline V gene. As DNA, the CDR3 is TGTGCCAGCAGCTTAGCTCAGACTGACTATAATTCACCCCTCCACTTT. It translates to CASSLAQTDYNSPLHF.

This clonotype turned up a few times. The chain joins TRBV9 to TRBJ1-1, with 9 bases that match TRBD1. From germline, CDR1 is SGDLS and CDR2 YYNGEE. This CDR3 has 20 amino acids. V shed 3 bases, J shed 0 bases, and the junction held 18 bases outside the gene matches. Here the CDR3 reads CASSAQSGGQGFGMNTEAFF. The CDR3 coding sequence is TGTGCCAGCAGCGCACAGTCCGGGGGACAGGGATTCGGTATGAACACTGAAGCTTTCTTT. The full variable domain, in which reference TRBV9 and TRBJ1-1 provide the parts outside the CDR3, is DSGVTQTPKHLITATGQRVTLRCSPRSGDLSVYWYQQSLDQGLQFLIQYYNGEERAKGNILERFSAQQFPDLHSELNLSSLELGDSALYFCASSAQSGGQGFGMNTEAFFGQGTRLTVV.

The rearrangement uses TRBV6-2 or TRBV6-3 and TRBJ2-7; weak D call: TRBD1 (5 bases). Germline V gives CDR1 MNHEY, CDR2 SVGEGT. The CDR3 totals 12 residues. Trimming cost V 4 bases and J 5 bases, with 9 bases left between them. The CDR3 is CASSFTRDEQYF. The CDR3 nucleotides read TGTGCCAGCAGTTTCACCAGGGACGAGCAGTACTTC.

The chain has TRBV27 and TRBJ2-7, with TRBD1 matching over 7 bases. The CDR3 totals 16 residues. With V trimmed by 4 bases and J by 0 bases, 9 bases remained unmatched. Germline lookup yields CDR1 MNHEY and CDR2 SMNVEV (reference sequence). The CDR3 region is CASSSTGADHSYEQYF. The CDR3 DNA follows: TGTGCCAGCAGTTCTACAGGGGCCGACCACTCCTACGAGCAGTACTTC.

The chain combines TRBV7-9 with TRBJ1-5, with D maybe TRBD1 (5 bases). The CDR3 extends over 14 amino acids. The V end was cut by 6 bases, the J end by 3 bases, with 12 bases between. Germline V gives CDR1 SEHNR, CDR2 FQNEAQ (reference sequence). The CDR3 nucleotides are TGTGCCAGCAGACCAAAAGGGGTCAATCAGCCCCAGCATTTT. This sequence encodes CASRPKGVNQPQHF.

The chain couples TRBV4-3 to TRBJ2-3, with TRBD2 matching 12 bases. Germline V gene sequence: CDR1 LGHNA, CDR2 YSLEER. V lost 0 bases, J lost 6 bases, and 4 bases stayed unmatched. The CDR3 has 16 amino acids. The chain's CDR3 is CASSQDRGLAGDTQYF. Written as DNA, the CDR3 is TGCGCCAGCAGCCAAGATAGGGGACTAGCGGGTGATACGCAGTATTTT.

Regarding this clonotype: Since the CDR3 does not end with the conserved phenylalanine or tryptophan, this likely comes from a read error. Because the CDR3's place on the DNA is in doubt, the DNA is left out and the CDR3 is given as listed by TCRdb. V and J are TRBV6-5 and TRBJ2-7; TRBD2 was called by the table and not checked on the DNA. CDR1 and CDR2 (germline): MNHEY, SVGAGI. The length of the CDR3 is 18 amino acids, counting both ends. The chain's CDR3 is CASSYSGAGGAGGSGRAI.